In this sample, the clone carrying this TCR beta chain turned up a few times. V lost 3 bases, J lost 5 bases, and 5 bases stayed unmatched. CDR3 size: 14 residues. Germline V gene sequence: CDR1 KGHDR, CDR2 SFDVKD. MiXCR, applied by TCRdb to the RT-PCR reads, yields one record per CDR3 protein. The sample records about 700,000 distinct CDR3 sequences, 11% to 15% being singletons. This TCR derives from a female donor in good health, serving as a healthy control. The chain links TRBV24-1 to TRBJ1-2; TRBD1 matches at 7 bases. Sequences were obtained from memory CD4+ T cells from blood. The CDR3 sequence is CATSDPGQPYGYTF. The DNA of the CDR3 is TGTGCCACCAGTGATCCGGGACAGCCTTATGGCTACACCTTC.